These 22 T cell receptor beta chains came from one sample sequenced in a study of cytomegalovirus exposure and HLA in healthy donors. A multiplex PCR was run with 60 Vbeta primers and 13 Jbeta primers. Clones were sequenced by immunoSEQ multiplex PCR, and TCRdb holds only the in-frame ones, with some missing. The sample includes some 270,000 clones, under 90% seen only once; the top ten take approximately 0.3%. The sample was PBMCs. The origin of the receptors is a girl aged 2 to 10 in good health and CMV-seronegative.

This chain connects TRBV7-9 to TRBJ2-1; 9 bases align to TRBD1. CDR3 length: 14 amino acids. Germline loops: CDR1 SEHNR, CDR2 FQNEAQ (reference sequence). V lost 5 bases to trimming and J lost 9 bases; unmatched junction nucleotides: 8. In DNA form, the CDR3 reads TGTGCCAGCAGCCATTTTACAGGGGGCACTGAGCAGTTCTTC. This sequence encodes CASSHFTGGTEQFF.

The chain joins TRBV6-1 to TRBJ2-7, with 15 bases matching TRBD2. V gave up 7 bases and J gave up 6 bases; unmatched junction bases: 7. This CDR3 contains 15 residues. Germline CDR1 is MNHNS and CDR2 is SASEGT. In nucleotides, the CDR3 is TGTGCCAGCAACGAATGGACTAGCGGGAGGGTCGAGCAGTACTTC. Protein sequence: CASNEWTSGRVEQYF.

The CDR3 DNA is TGTGCCAGCTCACCTTCCCTCCTCACTTCGAACACCGGGGAGCTGTTTTTT. It translates to CASSPSLLTSNTGELFF. V and J are TRBV18 and TRBJ2-2; D remains unclear. Per germline, CDR1 KGHSH and CDR2 LQKENI. Trimming removed 3 bases at V and 0 bases at J, with 14 bases between. The CDR3 totals 17 residues.

CDR3 protein: CASSSGGSYEQYF. The DNA for the CDR3 is TGTGCCAGCAGCAGTGGGGGCTCATACGAGCAGTACTTC. The V call is TRBV9, the J call TRBJ2-7; D perhaps matches TRBD1 (6 bases). Germline loops: CDR1 SGDLS, CDR2 YYNGEE. The CDR3 totals 13 residues. Deletions cut 4 bases from V and 4 bases from J, with 12 bases between.

The rearrangement joins TRBV28 to TRBJ2-7, with 7 bases fitting TRBD2. After removal of 3 bases from V and 6 bases from J, the junction contained 11 bases not matched to a gene. This CDR3 comprises 15 residues. Looked up from germline, CDR1 is MDHEN and CDR2 is SYDVKM. This chain's CDR3 is CASSFRLAGGGEQYF. The CDR3 bases are TGTGCCAGCAGTTTCCGACTAGCCGGAGGTGGCGAGCAGTACTTC.

In this sample, this clone turned up a few times. This chain joins TRBV28 and TRBJ1-2; 9 bases align to TRBD1. With V trimmed by 5 bases and J by 7 bases, 5 bases remained unmatched. The CDR3 spans 13 residues. Germline-derived CDR1 and CDR2 are MDHEN and SYDVKM. The CDR3 sequence: CASSPDRGGGYTF. CDR3 nucleotide sequence: TGTGCCAGCAGTCCGGACAGGGGAGGTGGCTACACCTTC.

The chain uses TRBV5-1 and TRBJ2-1; 10 bases line up with TRBD1. The CDR3 has 16 residues. The V segment lost 6 bases and the J segment 6 bases; nucleotides outside the gene matches: 12. The germline gives CDR1 SGHRS, CDR2 YFSETQ. CDR3 coding DNA: TGCGCCAGCACCCCCCTGGGACAGGGGAGGACCAATGAGCAGTTCTTC. It is translated as CASTPLGQGRTNEQFF.

The chain links TRBV18 to TRBJ2-7, with D maybe TRBD1 (5 bases). V was cut by 0 bases and J by 1 base, with 7 bases left in between. Germline V CDR1 and CDR2: KGHSH, LQKENI. The length of the CDR3 is 14 residues. The CDR3 sequence is CASSPPDKSYEQYF. CDR3 nucleotide sequence: TGTGCCAGCTCACCACCGGACAAATCCTACGAGCAGTACTTC.

The V gene is TRBV23-1, the J gene TRBJ1-1, with 11 bases lining up with TRBD1. TRBV23-1 is sorted into the ORF group, with uncertain function. The CDR3 spans 16 residues. The ends lost 2 bases at V and 4 bases at J; junction bases unmatched: 6. CDR3 amino acids: CASSQIAGTGGTEAFF. The CDR3 nucleotides are TGCGCCAGCAGTCAAATTGCCGGGACAGGGGGCACTGAAGCTTTCTTT.

The rearrangement uses TRBV18 and TRBJ1-1; 8 bases line up with TRBD1. The germline V gene has CDR1 KGHSH and CDR2 LQKENI. This CDR3 has 16 amino acids. V shed 3 bases and J 6 bases; nucleotides not matched to a gene: 12. CDR3 DNA: TGTGCCAGCTCACCGTCCCTAACAGGGGGGGACGCTGAAGCTTTCTTT. This sequence encodes CASSPSLTGGDAEAFF.

The rearrangement uses TRBV19 and TRBJ1-3, with D possibly matching TRBD1 (6 bases). The CDR3 consists of 14 residues. Trimming stripped 3 bases from V and 2 bases from J, with 8 bases between. Germline V lookup: CDR1 LNHDA, CDR2 SQIVND (reference sequence). The CDR3 nucleotides read TGTGCCAGTAGTATGCAGGGGACTGGAAACACCATATATTTT. This gives the protein CASSMQGTGNTIYF.

This chain joins TRBV4-1 and TRBJ2-6; 11 nucleotides match TRBD1. J was trimmed by 5 bases and V by 0 bases; bases with no gene match: 12. Germline values: CDR1 MGHRA, CDR2 YSYEKL. This CDR3 comprises 20 residues. CDR3 sequence reads: CASSQDVPDRGLIWANVLTF. The CDR3 DNA follows: TGCGCCAGCAGCCAAGATGTACCGGACAGGGGGCTAATTTGGGCCAACGTCCTGACTTTC.

The genes are TRBV18 and TRBJ1-4, with D hard to call. The CDR3 covers 17 residues. Germline CDR1 is KGHSH and CDR2 is LQKENI. V lost 1 base and J 0 bases, leaving 12 bases between the germline ends. In nucleotides, the CDR3 is TGTGCCAGCTCACCACTCCAGGCCTCTGCAACTAATGAAAAACTGTTTTTT. Translation gives CASSPLQASATNEKLFF. The variable domain in full, with the rest retrieved from reference TRBV18 and TRBJ1-4, is NAGVMQNPRHLVRRRGQEARLRCSPMKGHSHVYWYRQLPEEGLKFMVYLQKENIIDESGMPKERFSAEFPKEGPSILRIQQVVRGDSAAYFCASSPLQASATNEKLFFGSGTQLSVL.

This clone occurred a few times. The chain links TRBV19 to TRBJ2-1; TRBD1 matches 7 bases. Germline V gives CDR1 LNHDA, CDR2 SQIVND (reference sequence). Unmatched junction bases numbered 8, after V lost 3 bases and J lost 6 bases. The CDR3 loop spans 15 amino acids. The DNA for the CDR3 is TGTGCCAGTAGTATGCTGGGACAGTTCGTCAATGAGCAGTTCTTC. This sequence encodes CASSMLGQFVNEQFF.

V and J are TRBV9 and TRBJ1-1, with D perhaps TRBD1 (6 bases). Germline V gene lookup returns CDR1 SGDLS and CDR2 YYNGEE. The CDR3 length is 15 residues. V lost 0 bases, J lost 1 base, and 10 bases lay in between. The CDR3 here is CASSVEGRGNTEAFF. CDR3 sequence (DNA): TGTGCCAGCAGCGTAGAGGGCAGGGGGAACACTGAAGCTTTCTTT. The full variable domain, its missing parts supplied by reference TRBV9 and TRBJ1-1, is DSGVTQTPKHLITATGQRVTLRCSPRSGDLSVYWYQQSLDQGLQFLIQYYNGEERAKGNILERFSAQQFPDLHSELNLSSLELGDSALYFCASSVEGRGNTEAFFGQGTRLTVV.

The chain recombines TRBV7-2 with TRBJ2-7; 13 bases align to TRBD2. Trimming cost V 4 bases and J 4 bases; bases outside gene matches: 10. Germline values: CDR1 SGHTA, CDR2 FQGNSA. This CDR3 contains 17 residues. CDR3 coding DNA: TGTGCCAGCAGCTCCAGCAGGACTAGCGGGGGTGGGTACGAGCAGTACTTC. It yields the protein CASSSSRTSGGGYEQYF.

The gene calls are TRBV27 and TRBJ2-1; 12 bases line up with TRBD2. V was clipped by 6 bases and J by 4 bases; unmatched bases: 10. The V gene's germline CDR1 is MNHEY and CDR2 SMNVEV (reference sequence). The CDR3 totals 17 residues. DNA for the CDR3: TGTGCCAGCAGCGCGAACTACCTAGCGGGGGGGTACAATGAGCAGTTCTTC. It specifies CASSANYLAGGYNEQFF.

V gene TRBV5-4 combines with J gene TRBJ2-5; a weak D match, TRBD1 (6 bases). This CDR3 region has 14 residues. The germline V and J ends were trimmed by 5 bases and 4 bases, with 15 bases remaining between them. Germline V lookup: CDR1 SGHNT, CDR2 YYREEE (reference sequence). As DNA, the CDR3 is TGTGCCAGCAGACACGACAGGATGGCAGAGACCCAGTACTTC. The encoded protein is CASRHDRMAETQYF.

The CDR3 DNA is TGTGCCAGCACCGGACCCGACAGTGCGAGGGAGACCCAGTACTTC. This sequence encodes CASTGPDSARETQYF. This chain connects TRBV28 to TRBJ2-5; TRBD1 might be the D (5 bases). Per the germline V gene, CDR1 is MDHEN and CDR2 is SYDVKM. This CDR3 is 15 amino acids long. V lost 7 bases and J lost 5, with 20 bases in between.

This clone was counted a single time. This rearrangement joins TRBV7-2 to TRBJ2-5; D is perhaps TRBD2 (5 bases). The CDR3 loop spans 14 amino acids. Germline loops: CDR1 SGHTA, CDR2 FQGNSA. V dropped 1 base and J dropped 5 bases, with 11 bases sitting between them. CDR3 coding DNA: TGTGCCAGCAGCTTAGTTGAGGGTCGGGAGACCCAGTACTTC. This codes for CASSLVEGRETQYF.

The chain employs TRBV19 and TRBJ2-1, with TRBD2 matching over 8 bases. The trim removed 4 bases at V and 1 base at J, leaving 9 bases unmatched. Germline V gene lookup returns CDR1 LNHDA and CDR2 SQIVND (reference sequence). This CDR3 comprises 17 residues. In DNA form, the CDR3 reads TGTGCCAGTAGTACCGTCGGCGGGGGGACTTCCTACAATGAGCAGTTCTTC. Translating it yields CASSTVGGGTSYNEQFF.

The chain has TRBV6-5 and TRBJ2-5; 12 nucleotides agree with TRBD2. The germline V gene has CDR1 MNHEY and CDR2 SVGAGI. The V segment lost 2 bases and the J segment 5 bases; nucleotides outside the gene matches: 6. The CDR3 runs to 16 residues. The CDR3 region is CASSYLAGGPRETQYF. The CDR3 DNA sequence: TGTGCCAGCAGTTACCTAGCGGGAGGGCCGCGGGAGACCCAGTACTTC.